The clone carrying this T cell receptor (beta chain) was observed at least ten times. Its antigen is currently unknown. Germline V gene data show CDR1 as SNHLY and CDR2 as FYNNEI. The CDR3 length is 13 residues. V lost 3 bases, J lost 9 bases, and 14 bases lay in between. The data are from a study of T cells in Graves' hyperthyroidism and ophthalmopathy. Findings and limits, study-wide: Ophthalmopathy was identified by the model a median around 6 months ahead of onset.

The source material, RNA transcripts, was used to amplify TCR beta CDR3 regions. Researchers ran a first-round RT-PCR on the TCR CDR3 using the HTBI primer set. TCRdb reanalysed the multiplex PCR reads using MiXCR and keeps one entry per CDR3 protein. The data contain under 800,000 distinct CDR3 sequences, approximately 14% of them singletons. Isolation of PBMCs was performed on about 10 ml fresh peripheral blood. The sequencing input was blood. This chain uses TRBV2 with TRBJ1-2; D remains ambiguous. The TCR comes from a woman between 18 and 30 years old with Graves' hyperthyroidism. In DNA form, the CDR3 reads TGTGCCAGCAGTGACGTCCCGAATTTGAGCTACACCTTC. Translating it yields CASSDVPNLSYTF.